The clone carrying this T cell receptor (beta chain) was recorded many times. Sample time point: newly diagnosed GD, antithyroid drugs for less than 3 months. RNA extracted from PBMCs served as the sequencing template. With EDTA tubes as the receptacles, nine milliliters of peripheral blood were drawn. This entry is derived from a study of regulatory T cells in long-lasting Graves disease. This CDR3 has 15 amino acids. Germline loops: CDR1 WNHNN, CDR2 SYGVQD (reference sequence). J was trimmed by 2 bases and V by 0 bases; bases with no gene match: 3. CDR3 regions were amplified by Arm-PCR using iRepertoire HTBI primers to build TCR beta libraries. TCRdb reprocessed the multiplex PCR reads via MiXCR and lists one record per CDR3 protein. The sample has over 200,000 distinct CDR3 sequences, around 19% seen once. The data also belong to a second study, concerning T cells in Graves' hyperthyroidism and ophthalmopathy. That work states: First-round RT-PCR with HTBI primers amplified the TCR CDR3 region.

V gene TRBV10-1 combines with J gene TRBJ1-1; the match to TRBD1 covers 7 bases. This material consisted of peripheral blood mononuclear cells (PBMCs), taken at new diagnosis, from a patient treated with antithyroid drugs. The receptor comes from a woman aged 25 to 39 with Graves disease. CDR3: CASSESGTVNTEAFF. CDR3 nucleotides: TGCGCCAGCAGTGAGTCGGGGACAGTAAACACTGAAGCTTTCTTT.